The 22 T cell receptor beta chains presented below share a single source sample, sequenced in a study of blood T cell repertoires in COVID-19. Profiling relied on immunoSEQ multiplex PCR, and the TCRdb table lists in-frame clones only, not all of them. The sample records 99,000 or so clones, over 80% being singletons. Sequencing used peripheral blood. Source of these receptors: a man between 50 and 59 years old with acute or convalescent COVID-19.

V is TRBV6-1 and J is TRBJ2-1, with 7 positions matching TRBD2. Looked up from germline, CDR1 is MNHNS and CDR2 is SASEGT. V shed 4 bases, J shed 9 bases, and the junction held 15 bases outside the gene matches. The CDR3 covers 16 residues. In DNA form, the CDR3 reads TGTGCCAGCAGTGGTGGGGGGGGACCTCCGGTACCTGAGCAGTTCTTC. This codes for CASSGGGGPPVPEQFF.

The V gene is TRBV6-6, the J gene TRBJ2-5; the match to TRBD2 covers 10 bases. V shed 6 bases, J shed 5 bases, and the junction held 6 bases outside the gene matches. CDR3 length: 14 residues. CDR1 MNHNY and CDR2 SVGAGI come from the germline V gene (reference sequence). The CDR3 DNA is TGTGCCAGCAGCCCTAGCGGGAGTAGGGAGACCCAGTACTTC. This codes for CASSPSGSRETQYF.

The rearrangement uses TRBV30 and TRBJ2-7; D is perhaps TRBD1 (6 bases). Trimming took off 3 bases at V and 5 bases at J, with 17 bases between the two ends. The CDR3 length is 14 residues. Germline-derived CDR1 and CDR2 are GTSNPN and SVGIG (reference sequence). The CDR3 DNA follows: TGTGCCTGGAGCCGGGACACCGGTCGAGACGAGCAGTACTTC. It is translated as CAWSRDTGRDEQYF.

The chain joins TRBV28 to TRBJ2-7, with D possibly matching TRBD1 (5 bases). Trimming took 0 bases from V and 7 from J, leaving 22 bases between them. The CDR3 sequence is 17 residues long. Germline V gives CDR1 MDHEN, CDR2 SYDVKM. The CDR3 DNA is TGTGCCAGCAGTTTATGGGACATTGGTGGGTTTAAGTTGGAGCAGTACTTC. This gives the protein CASSLWDIGGFKLEQYF.

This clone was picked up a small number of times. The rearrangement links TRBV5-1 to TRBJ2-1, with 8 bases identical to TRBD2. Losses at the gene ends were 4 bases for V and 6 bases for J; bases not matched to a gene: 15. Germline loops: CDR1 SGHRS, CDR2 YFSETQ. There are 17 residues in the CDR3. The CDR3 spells CASSTHSGIRTGNEQFF. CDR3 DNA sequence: TGCGCCAGCAGCACCCATAGCGGGATTCGTACAGGCAATGAGCAGTTCTTC.

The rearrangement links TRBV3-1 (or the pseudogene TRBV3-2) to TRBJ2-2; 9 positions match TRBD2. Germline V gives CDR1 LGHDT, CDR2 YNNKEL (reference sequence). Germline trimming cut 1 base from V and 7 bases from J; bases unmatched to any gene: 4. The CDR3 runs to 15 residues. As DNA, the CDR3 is TGTGCCAGCAGCCAAGGACTAGCGGCAGGCGGGGAGCTGTTTTTT. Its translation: CASSQGLAAGGELFF.

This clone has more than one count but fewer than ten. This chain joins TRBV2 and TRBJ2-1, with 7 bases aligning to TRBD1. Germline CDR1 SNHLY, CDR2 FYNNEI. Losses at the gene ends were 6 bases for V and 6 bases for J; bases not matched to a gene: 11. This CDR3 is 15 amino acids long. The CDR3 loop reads CASRNSGTASNEQFF. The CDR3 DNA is TGTGCCAGCAGGAATAGTGGGACAGCCTCCAATGAGCAGTTCTTC.

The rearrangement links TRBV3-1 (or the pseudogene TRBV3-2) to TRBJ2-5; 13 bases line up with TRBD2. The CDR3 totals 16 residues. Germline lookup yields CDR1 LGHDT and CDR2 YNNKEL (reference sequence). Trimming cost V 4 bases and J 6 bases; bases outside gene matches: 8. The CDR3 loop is CASSRTTSGRYQTQYF. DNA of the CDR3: TGTGCCAGCAGCCGGACGACTAGCGGGAGGTATCAGACCCAGTACTTC.

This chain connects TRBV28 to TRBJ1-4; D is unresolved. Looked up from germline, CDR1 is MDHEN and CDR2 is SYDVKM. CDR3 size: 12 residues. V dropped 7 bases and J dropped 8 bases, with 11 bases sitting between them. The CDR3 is CASTTGYEKLFF. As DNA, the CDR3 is TGTGCCAGCACCACCGGGTACGAAAAACTGTTTTTT.

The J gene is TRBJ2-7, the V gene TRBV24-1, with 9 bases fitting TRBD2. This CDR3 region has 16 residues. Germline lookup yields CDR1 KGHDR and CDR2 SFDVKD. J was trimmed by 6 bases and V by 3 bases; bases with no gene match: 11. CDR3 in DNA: TGTGCCACCAGTGATGTGCGGGAGGGCCGTTCCGTCGAGCAGTACTTC. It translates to CATSDVREGRSVEQYF.

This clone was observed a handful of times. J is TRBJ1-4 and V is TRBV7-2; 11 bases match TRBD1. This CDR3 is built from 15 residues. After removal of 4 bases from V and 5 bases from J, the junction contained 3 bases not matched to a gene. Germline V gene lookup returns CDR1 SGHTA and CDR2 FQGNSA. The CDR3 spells CASSSDRGRNEKLFF. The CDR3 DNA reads TGTGCCAGCAGCTCGGACAGGGGGCGGAATGAAAAACTGTTTTTT.

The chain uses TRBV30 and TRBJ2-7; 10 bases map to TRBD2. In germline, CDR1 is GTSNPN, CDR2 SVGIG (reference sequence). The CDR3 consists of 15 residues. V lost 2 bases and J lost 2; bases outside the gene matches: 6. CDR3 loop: CAWSLLAGGPYEQYF. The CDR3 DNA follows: TGTGCCTGGAGTTTATTAGCGGGAGGACCCTACGAGCAGTACTTC.

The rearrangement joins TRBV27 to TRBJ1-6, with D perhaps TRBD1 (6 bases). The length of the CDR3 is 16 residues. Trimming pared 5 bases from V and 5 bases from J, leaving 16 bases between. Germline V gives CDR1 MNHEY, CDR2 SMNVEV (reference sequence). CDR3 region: CASSPRRGRDNSPLHF. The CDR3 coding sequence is TGTGCCAGCAGTCCCCGAAGGGGGAGGGATAATTCACCCCTCCACTTT.

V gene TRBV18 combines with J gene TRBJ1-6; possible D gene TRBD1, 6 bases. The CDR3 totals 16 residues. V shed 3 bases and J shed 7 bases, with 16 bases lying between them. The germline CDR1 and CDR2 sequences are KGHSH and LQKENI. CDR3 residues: CASSPKSAGVNSPLHF. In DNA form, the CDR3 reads TGTGCCAGCTCACCGAAGTCGGCAGGGGTAAATTCACCCCTCCACTTT.

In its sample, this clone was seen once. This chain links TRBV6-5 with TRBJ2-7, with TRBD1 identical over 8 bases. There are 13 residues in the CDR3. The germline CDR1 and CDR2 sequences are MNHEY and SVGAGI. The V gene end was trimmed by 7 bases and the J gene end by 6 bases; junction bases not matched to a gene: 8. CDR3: CASIGNRGSEQYF. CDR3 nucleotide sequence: TGTGCCAGCATAGGTAACAGGGGGAGCGAGCAGTACTTC.

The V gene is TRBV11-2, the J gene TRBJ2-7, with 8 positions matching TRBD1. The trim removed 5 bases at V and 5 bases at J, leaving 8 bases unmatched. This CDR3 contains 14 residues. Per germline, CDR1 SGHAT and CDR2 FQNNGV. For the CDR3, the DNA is TGTGCCAGCAGCCCCAGGGGGCGCGGCAACGAGCAGTACTTC. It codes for CASSPRGRGNEQYF.

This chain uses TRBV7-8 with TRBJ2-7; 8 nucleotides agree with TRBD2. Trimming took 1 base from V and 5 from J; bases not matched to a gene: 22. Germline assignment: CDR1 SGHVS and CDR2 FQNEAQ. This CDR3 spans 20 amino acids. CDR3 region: CASSLEGVRVRSGRRNEQYF. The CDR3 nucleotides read TGTGCCAGCAGCTTAGAGGGGGTCCGAGTTAGGAGCGGGAGAAGGAACGAGCAGTACTTC. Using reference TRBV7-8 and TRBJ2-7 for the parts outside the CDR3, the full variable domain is GAGVSQSPRYKVAKRGQDVALRCDPISGHVSLFWYQQALGQGPEFLTYFQNEAQLDKSGLPSDRFFAERPEGSVSTLKIQRTQQEDSAVYLCASSLEGVRVRSGRRNEQYFGPGTRLTVT.

The CDR3 loop is CASSPTGATGELFF. Here the CDR3 DNA reads TGTGCCAGCAGCCCCACAGGGGCGACCGGGGAGCTGTTTTTT. The V call is TRBV7-9, the J call TRBJ2-2; 7 bases match TRBD1. The CDR3 is made up of 14 amino acids. The trim removed 5 bases at V and 5 bases at J, leaving 5 bases unmatched. The V gene's germline CDR1 is SEHNR and CDR2 FQNEAQ (reference sequence).

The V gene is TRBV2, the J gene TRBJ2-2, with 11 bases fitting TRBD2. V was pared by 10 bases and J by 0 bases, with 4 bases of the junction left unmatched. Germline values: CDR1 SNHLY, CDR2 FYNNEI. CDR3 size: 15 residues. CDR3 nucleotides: TGTGCCACCCTGGGACTAGCGGCGAACACCGGGGAGCTGTTTTTT. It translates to CATLGLAANTGELFF.

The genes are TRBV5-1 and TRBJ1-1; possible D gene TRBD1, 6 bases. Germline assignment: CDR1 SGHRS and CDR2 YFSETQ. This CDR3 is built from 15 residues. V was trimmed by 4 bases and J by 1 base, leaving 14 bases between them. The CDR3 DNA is TGCGCCAGCAGCGAAATGACAGGCACGAACACTGAAGCTTTCTTT. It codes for CASSEMTGTNTEAFF. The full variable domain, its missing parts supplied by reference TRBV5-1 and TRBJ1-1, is KAGVTQTPRYLIKTRGQQVTLSCSPISGHRSVSWYQQTPGQGLQFLFEYFSETQRNKGNFPGRFSGRQFSNSRSEMNVSTLELGDSALYLCASSEMTGTNTEAFFGQGTRLTVV.

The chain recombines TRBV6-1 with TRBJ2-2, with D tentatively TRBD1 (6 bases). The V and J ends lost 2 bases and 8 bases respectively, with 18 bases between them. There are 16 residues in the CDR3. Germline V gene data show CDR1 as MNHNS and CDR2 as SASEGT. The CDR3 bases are TGTGCCAGCAGTGAATACGGGACACCTCTTGGTGGGGAGCTGTTTTTT. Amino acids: CASSEYGTPLGGELFF.

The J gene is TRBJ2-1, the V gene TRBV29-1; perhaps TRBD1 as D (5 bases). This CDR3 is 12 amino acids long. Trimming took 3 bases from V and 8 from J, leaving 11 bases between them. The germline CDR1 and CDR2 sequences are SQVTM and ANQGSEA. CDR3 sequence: CSVDHQGDEQFF. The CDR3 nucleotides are TGCAGCGTTGATCATCAGGGTGATGAGCAGTTCTTC.